The text below deals with one T cell receptor (beta chain). In the authors' methods: Amplifying reference gene primers gave estimates of nucleated cell counts. Data came from immunoSEQ multiplex PCR; TCRdb stores just in-frame clones and leaves some out. For V, J and clone size, that table is used; D and trimming come from the DNA. This table holds around 260,000 clones, roughly 85% found once. CDR3 length: 15 amino acids. From germline, CDR1 is LNHDA and CDR2 SQIVND (reference sequence). With 3 bases removed from V and 5 bases from J, the gap between germline ends came to 16 bases. This specimen comes from a study of blood T cell repertoires in COVID-19. Study background: T cells, B-cell-depleted T cells, or PBMCs supplied cDNA or gDNA.

The V gene is TRBV19, the J gene TRBJ2-5, with D perhaps TRBD2 (5 bases). This TCR derives from a human donor in a cohort sampled during active COVID-19. The specimen sequenced was peripheral blood. This CDR3 reads CASSISSSREETQYF. CDR3 DNA sequence: TGTGCCAGTAGTATCAGTAGCTCAAGGGAGGAGACCCAGTACTTC. The full variable domain, its missing parts supplied by reference TRBV19 and TRBJ2-5, is DGGITQSPKYLFRKEGQNVTLSCEQNLNHDAMYWYRQDPGQGLRLIYYSQIVNDFQKGDIAEGYSVSREKKESFPLTVTSAQKNPTAFYLCASSISSSREETQYFGPGTRLLVL.